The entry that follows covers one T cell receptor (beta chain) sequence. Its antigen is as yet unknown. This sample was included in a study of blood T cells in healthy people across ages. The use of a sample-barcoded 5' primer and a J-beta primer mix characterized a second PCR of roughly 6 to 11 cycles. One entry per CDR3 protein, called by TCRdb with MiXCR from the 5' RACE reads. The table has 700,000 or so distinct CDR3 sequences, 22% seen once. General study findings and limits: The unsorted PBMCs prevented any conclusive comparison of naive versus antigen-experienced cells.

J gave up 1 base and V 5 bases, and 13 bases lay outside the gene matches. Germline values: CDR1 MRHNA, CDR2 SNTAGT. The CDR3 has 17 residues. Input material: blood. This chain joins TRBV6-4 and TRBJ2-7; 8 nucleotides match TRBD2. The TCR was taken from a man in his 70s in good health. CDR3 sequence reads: CASSLGRWGLESYEQYV. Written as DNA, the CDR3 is TGTGCCAGCAGTTTGGGCCGTTGGGGACTAGAGTCCTACGAGCAGTACGTC.